The 14 T cell receptor beta chains below come from one sample, sequenced in a study of T cell responses to AZD1222 COVID-19 vaccine. Assay: immunoSEQ multiplex PCR; the TCRdb copy retains only in-frame clones and omits some. The sample lists about 120,000 clones, roughly 90% seen once, with 1.1% in the top ten. Source: peripheral blood, taken on day 0 of AZD1222 vaccination. The receptors shown here come from an adult in good health.

V usage is TRBV6-1 and J usage is TRBJ2-5; D is undetermined. V was trimmed by 2 bases and J by 5 bases, leaving 9 bases between them. This CDR3 comprises 13 residues. CDR1 is MNHNS and CDR2 is SASEGT in the germline V gene. The CDR3 protein is CASSERYGETQYF. CDR3 DNA: TGTGCCAGCAGTGAAAGATATGGTGAGACCCAGTACTTC.

V gene TRBV6-5 combines with J gene TRBJ2-7; TRBD1 aligns across 7 bases. Germline values: CDR1 MNHEY, CDR2 SVGAGI. V lost 4 bases, J lost 7 bases, and 13 bases stayed unmatched. The CDR3 is 15 residues long. The CDR3 loop is CASSSLGQSMGEQYF. DNA for the CDR3: TGTGCCAGCAGTTCCTTGGGACAGTCCATGGGAGAGCAGTACTTC.

The J gene is TRBJ2-5, the V gene TRBV14; TRBD2 might be the D (6 bases). Germline values: CDR1 SGHDN, CDR2 FVKESK. This CDR3 is built from 11 residues. Trimming removed 1 base at V and 9 bases at J, with 6 bases between. CDR3 DNA: TGTGCCAGCAGCCAAGGGGAGGCCCAGTACTTC. Protein sequence: CASSQGEAQYF. Based on the CDR3 plus reference TRBV14 and TRBJ2-5, the full variable domain is EAGVTQFPSHSVIEKGQTVTLRCDPISGHDNLYWYRRVMGKEIKFLLHFVKESKQDESGMPNNRFLAERTGGTYSTLKVQPAELEDSGVYFCASSQGEAQYFGPGTRLLVL.

The chain employs TRBV6-1 and TRBJ2-3; 9 bases fit TRBD2. The CDR3 runs to 15 residues. CDR1 and CDR2 (germline): MNHNS, SASEGT. V lost 1 base and J lost 5; bases outside the gene matches: 4. The CDR3 bases are TGTGCCAGCAGTGAAGTTGGCGGGAGGGGAGATACGCAGTATTTT. Translated, it gives CASSEVGGRGDTQYF.

V gene TRBV7-8 combines with J gene TRBJ1-5, with a weak D call TRBD1 (5 bases). In germline, CDR1 is SGHVS, CDR2 FQNEAQ. The length of the CDR3 is 18 residues. Deletions cut 2 bases from V and 4 bases from J, with 21 bases between. The CDR3 sequence is CASSLSNVGVLSNQPQHF. In DNA form, the CDR3 reads TGTGCCAGCAGCTTAAGCAACGTGGGGGTCCTCTCTAATCAGCCCCAGCATTTT.

The chain is built from TRBV5-1 and TRBJ1-4; 10 bases map to TRBD1. The CDR3 covers 15 residues. Per germline, CDR1 SGHRS and CDR2 YFSETQ. V was pared by 4 bases and J by 11 bases, with 11 bases of the junction left unmatched. Here the CDR3 reads CASSPPGQGLRKLFF. The CDR3 nucleotides are TGCGCCAGCAGCCCCCCGGGACAGGGGTTAAGGAAACTGTTTTTT.

As for this clone: At one boundary the junction diverges from the germline segment, which might be a read error. The V call is TRBV11-2, the J call TRBJ2-1, with TRBD2 matching over 10 bases. The CDR3 is 14 residues long. Germline V gives CDR1 SGHAT, CDR2 FQNNGV. This CDR3 is CASSQVEREGPKLF. The CDR3 DNA sequence: TGTGCCAGCAGCCAGGTCGAGCGGGAGGGTCCCAAGCTCTTC. Full variable domain (rest looked up from reference TRBV11-2 and TRBJ2-1): EAGVAQSPRYKIIEKRQSVAFWCNPISGHATLYWYQQILGQGPKLLIQFQNNGVVDDSQLPKDRFSAERLKGVDSTLKIQPAKLEDSAVYLCASSQVEREGPKLFGPGTRLTVL.

V usage is TRBV9 and J usage is TRBJ1-5; D gene unclear. The V end lost 3 bases, the J end lost 2 bases, and 12 bases lay between the germline ends. Germline V gene lookup returns CDR1 SGDLS and CDR2 YYNGEE. CDR3 size: 15 residues. The CDR3 sequence is CASSAGRGGNQPQHF. The CDR3, as DNA: TGTGCCAGCAGCGCAGGAAGAGGAGGCAATCAGCCCCAGCATTTT. Full variable domain (remainder filled in from reference TRBV9 and TRBJ1-5): DSGVTQTPKHLITATGQRVTLRCSPRSGDLSVYWYQQSLDQGLQFLIQYYNGEERAKGNILERFSAQQFPDLHSELNLSSLELGDSALYFCASSAGRGGNQPQHFGDGTRLSIL.

The chain is built from TRBV3-1 (or the pseudogene TRBV3-2) and TRBJ2-3; D is uncertain. Germline V CDR1 and CDR2: LGHDT, YNNKEL (reference sequence). The CDR3 totals 14 residues. V was clipped by 4 bases and J by 4 bases, with 12 bases between them. The CDR3 nucleotides are TGTGCCAGCAGCCCCTTAACCGTCTCAGATACGCAGTATTTT. Its translation is CASSPLTVSDTQYF.

This chain connects TRBV30 to TRBJ1-5; 7 bases line up with TRBD1. The V gene's germline CDR1 is GTSNPN and CDR2 SVGIG (reference sequence). This CDR3 comprises 14 residues. The junction had 5 bases not matched to a gene; V was cut back by 3 bases and J by 3 bases. This CDR3 reads CAWRAGQPNQPQHF. CDR3 sequence (DNA): TGTGCCTGGAGGGCGGGACAGCCCAATCAGCCCCAGCATTTT.

This sequence joins TRBV15 and TRBJ1-2; TRBD1 matches 12 bases. V lost 0 bases to trimming and J lost 7 bases; unmatched junction nucleotides: 6. Germline lookup yields CDR1 LNHNV and CDR2 YYDKDF (reference sequence). CDR3 length: 16 residues. CDR3 loop: CATSRDLEGQGAGYTF. The CDR3 DNA follows: TGTGCCACCAGCAGAGATTTGGAGGGACAGGGGGCTGGCTACACCTTC.

The chain couples TRBV7-9 to TRBJ2-6, with D uncertain. With 5 bases removed from V and 0 bases from J, the gap between germline ends came to 5 bases. The length of the CDR3 is 14 residues. Germline V gene sequence: CDR1 SEHNR, CDR2 FQNEAQ (reference sequence). Here the CDR3 reads CASSQVSGANVLTF. CDR3 in DNA: TGTGCCAGCAGCCAAGTCTCTGGGGCCAACGTCCTGACTTTC.

The chain combines TRBV9 with TRBJ1-4, with D possibly being TRBD1 (5 bases). Trimming shortened V by 0 bases and J by 8 bases, and 14 bases separated the two germline ends. Germline CDR1 is SGDLS and CDR2 is YYNGEE. This CDR3 comprises 15 residues. CDR3 in amino acids: CASSVGVGPGEKLFF. CDR3 DNA sequence: TGTGCCAGCAGCGTAGGGGTGGGGCCTGGGGAAAAACTGTTTTTT.

This clone was detected once. The V gene is TRBV24-1, the J gene TRBJ2-1; 7 bases are shared with TRBD1. Looked up from germline, CDR1 is KGHDR and CDR2 is SFDVKD. The CDR3 covers 16 residues. V dropped 4 bases and J dropped 7; count of bases not matched to a gene: 12. The CDR3 here is CATSEAGDSQLNEQFF. CDR3 coding DNA: TGTGCCACCAGTGAAGCCGGGGACAGCCAGCTGAATGAGCAGTTCTTC.